The present T cell receptor beta chain was sequenced within a study of cytomegalovirus exposure and HLA in healthy donors. PCR used 60 Vbeta primers and 13 Jbeta primers. Assay: immunoSEQ multiplex PCR; the TCRdb copy retains only in-frame clones and omits some. The data contain 65,000 to 95,000 clones, around 76% of them singletons. Overall study findings and caveats: Among donors in an Asian-associated ancestry cluster, a later analysis reportedly found fewer N-insertions than the approximately 700-donor mean. Donor immune exposure was known only as CMV serostatus.

This clone has more than one count but fewer than ten. Its matching antigen is unknown. CDR1 SGHNT and CDR2 YYREEE come from the germline V gene (reference sequence). V dropped 0 bases and J dropped 1 base, with 7 bases sitting between them. The CDR3 runs to 14 residues. This rearrangement joins TRBV5-4 to TRBJ1-1; TRBD1 is a possible D gene (5 bases). Sequencing was done on a sample of PBMCs. This receptor was obtained from a male donor in good health and CMV-seropositive. The CDR3, as DNA: TGTGCCAGCAGCTTGGGACAGCAGAACACTGAAGCTTTCTTT. Translated, it gives CASSLGQQNTEAFF.